This T cell receptor (beta chain) appears in the sequencing data of a study of T cell changes during pregnancy in multiple sclerosis. The CDR3 covers 13 residues. With 6 bases removed from V and 4 bases from J, the gap between germline ends came to 8 bases. Germline CDR1 reads SGHNT; CDR2 reads YYREEE (reference sequence). Assay: immunoSEQ multiplex PCR; the TCRdb copy retains only in-frame clones and omits some. This table has over 85,000 clones, roughly 91% appearing once. The sample consisted of peripheral blood, taken after pregnancy. The sequence derives from a female donor in good health, enrolled as a control in a pregnancy study. The chain is built from TRBV5-4 and TRBJ2-6; D is uncertain. CDR3 in DNA: TGTGCCAGCATCCCAGCGGGGGCCAACGTCCTGACTTTC. Translating gives CASIPAGANVLTF.